This T cell receptor beta chain was sequenced during a study of shared clonotypes between healthy human individuals. The repertoire was sequenced with immunoSEQ multiplex PCR; TCRdb's copy has only in-frame clones and lacks some. The data show about 1.5 million clones, with 95% to 99% seen just once and about 0.45% held by the top ten. The receptor was isolated from a man aged 25-45 years in good health. What was sequenced was naive CD4+ T cells sorted from blood. Subset given: CD45RA+ positively selected.

CDR3 coding DNA: TGCGCCAGCAGCTTGTATCCAGGTCAGATACAAGAGACCCAGTACTTC. Protein: CASSLYPGQIQETQYF. The gene calls are TRBV5-1 and TRBJ2-5, with D unclear. The CDR3 sequence is 16 residues long. With 1 base removed from V and 2 bases from J, the gap between germline ends came to 15 bases. Germline loops: CDR1 SGHRS, CDR2 YFSETQ.